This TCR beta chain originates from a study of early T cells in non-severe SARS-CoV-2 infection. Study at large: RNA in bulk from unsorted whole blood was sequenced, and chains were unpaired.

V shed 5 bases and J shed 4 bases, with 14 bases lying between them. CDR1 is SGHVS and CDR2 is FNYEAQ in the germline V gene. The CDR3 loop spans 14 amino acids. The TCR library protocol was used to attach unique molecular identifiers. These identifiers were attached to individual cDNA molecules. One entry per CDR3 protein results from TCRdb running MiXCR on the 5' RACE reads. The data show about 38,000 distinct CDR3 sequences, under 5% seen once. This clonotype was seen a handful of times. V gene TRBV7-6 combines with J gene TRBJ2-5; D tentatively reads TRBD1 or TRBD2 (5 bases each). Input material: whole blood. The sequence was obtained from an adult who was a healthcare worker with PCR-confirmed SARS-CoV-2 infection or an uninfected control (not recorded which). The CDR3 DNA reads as TGTGCCAGCAGCCCCGGGGCCCGAGGAGAGACCCAGTACTTC. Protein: CASSPGARGETQYF. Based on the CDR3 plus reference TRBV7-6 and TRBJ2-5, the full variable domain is GAGVSQSPRYKVTKRGQDVALRCDPISGHVSLYWYRQALGQGPEFLTYFNYEAQQDKSGLPNDRFSAERPEGSISTLTIQRTEQRDSAMYRCASSPGARGETQYFGPGTRLLVL.